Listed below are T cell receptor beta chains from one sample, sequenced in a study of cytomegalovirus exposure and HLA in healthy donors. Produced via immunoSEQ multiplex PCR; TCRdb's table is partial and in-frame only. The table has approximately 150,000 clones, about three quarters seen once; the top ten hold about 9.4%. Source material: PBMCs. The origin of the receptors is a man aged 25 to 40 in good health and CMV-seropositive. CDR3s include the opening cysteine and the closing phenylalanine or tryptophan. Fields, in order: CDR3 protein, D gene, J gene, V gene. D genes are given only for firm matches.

CDR3aa: CAWNRGWSNQPQHF
d_gene: -
j_gene: TRBJ1-5
v_gene: TRBV30

CDR3aa: CASSEAVWSSGNLNEQFF
d_gene: TRBD2
j_gene: TRBJ2-1
v_gene: TRBV2

CDR3aa: CASSQGVPYEQYF
d_gene: TRBD1
j_gene: TRBJ2-7
v_gene: TRBV28

CDR3aa: CASLPSGRPNEQYF
d_gene: TRBD2
j_gene: TRBJ2-7
v_gene: TRBV6-1

CDR3aa: CASSSFPSGDSYEQYF
d_gene: TRBD2
j_gene: TRBJ2-7
v_gene: TRBV11-2

CDR3aa: CAVKGQQETQYF
d_gene: TRBD1
j_gene: TRBJ2-5
v_gene: TRBV10-3

CDR3aa: CASSESQENTEAFF
d_gene: -
j_gene: TRBJ1-1
v_gene: TRBV6-1

CDR3aa: CASEGGLAGLKTYNEQFF
d_gene: TRBD2
j_gene: TRBJ2-1
v_gene: TRBV2

CDR3aa: CASSWGTGVGNIQYF
d_gene: TRBD1
j_gene: TRBJ2-4
v_gene: TRBV19

CDR3aa: CASSPNLGLAGDYEQYF
d_gene: TRBD2
j_gene: TRBJ2-7
v_gene: TRBV5-4

CDR3aa: CASSFGNGANVLTF
d_gene: -
j_gene: TRBJ2-6
v_gene: TRBV27

CDR3aa: CATTPWSGTGGLAGGGTYEQYF
d_gene: TRBD2
j_gene: TRBJ2-7
v_gene: TRBV10-2

CDR3aa: CATSGQQGVSDIQYF
d_gene: TRBD1
j_gene: TRBJ2-4
v_gene: TRBV15

CDR3aa: CAIQRGGWANQPQHF
d_gene: -
j_gene: TRBJ1-5
v_gene: TRBV6-1

CDR3aa: CASSQVSEGNTEAFF
d_gene: -
j_gene: TRBJ1-1
v_gene: TRBV4-1

CDR3aa: CASSVAGSLDYEQYF
d_gene: -
j_gene: -
v_gene: TRBV9

CDR3aa: CASSLRRFLYGYTF
d_gene: -
j_gene: TRBJ1-2
v_gene: TRBV9

CDR3aa: CASSQMDRSNYGYTF
d_gene: TRBD1
j_gene: TRBJ1-2
v_gene: TRBV14

CDR3aa: CATSRVPGQFQETQYF
d_gene: -
j_gene: TRBJ2-5
v_gene: TRBV15

CDR3aa: CASSRTGYSEKLFF
d_gene: TRBD1
j_gene: TRBJ1-4
v_gene: TRBV18

CDR3aa: CAISYAGLATYNEQFF
d_gene: TRBD2
j_gene: TRBJ2-1
v_gene: TRBV10-3

CDR3aa: CASRFTWMQRSTEGGDEQFF
d_gene: -
j_gene: TRBJ2-1
v_gene: TRBV12-2

CDR3aa: CASTPGGTDTQYF
d_gene: -
j_gene: TRBJ2-3
v_gene: TRBV7-3

CDR3aa: CASSPERALDYEQFF
d_gene: -
j_gene: TRBJ2-1
v_gene: TRBV6-5